Shown below are 22 T cell receptor beta chains from a single sample sequenced in a study of a mutant IDH1 vaccine in newly diagnosed glioma. As for time point: week 35, safety follow-up. Vaccination comprised doses that each held 300 ug of mutant IDH1 20-mer peptide, plus topical imiquimod. Some clones are missing from TCRdb's copy, which holds only in-frame ones; the method was immunoSEQ multiplex PCR. The sample has more than 25,000 clones; roughly 79% are singletons. These receptors have no identified antigens. The sequencing here drew on PBMCs, taken from a glioma patient whose treatment included an IDH1 peptide vaccine. The source is a woman aged 25 to 45 with glioma. Some clones in this sample may be carry-over from other donors' samples.

This clone came up a few times. The J gene is TRBJ2-1, the V gene TRBV7-6, with 9 bases fitting TRBD2. The CDR3 is 15 amino acids. Trimming cost V 4 bases and J 9 bases; bases outside gene matches: 10. Germline V gene lookup returns CDR1 SGHVS and CDR2 FNYEAQ. The CDR3 DNA reads as TGTGCCAGCAGCTCCACCTCAAGCGGGAGGCTTGAGCAGTTCTTC. This sequence encodes CASSSTSSGRLEQFF. Full variable domain (outside the CDR3, taken from reference TRBV7-6 and TRBJ2-1): GAGVSQSPRYKVTKRGQDVALRCDPISGHVSLYWYRQALGQGPEFLTYFNYEAQQDKSGLPNDRFSAERPEGSISTLTIQRTEQRDSAMYRCASSSTSSGRLEQFFGPGTRLTVL.

The chain carries TRBV25-1 and TRBJ1-1, with D possibly matching TRBD1 (5 bases). The CDR3 extends over 15 amino acids. Germline V gives CDR1 MGHDK, CDR2 SYGVNS. V shed 5 bases and J shed 3 bases, with 16 bases lying between them. CDR3 sequence reads: CASSTFGGLYTEAFF. The CDR3 coding sequence is TGTGCCAGCAGTACTTTTGGGGGGTTGTACACTGAAGCTTTCTTT.

The rearrangement uses TRBV2 and TRBJ1-1; D gene ambiguous. Looked up from germline, CDR1 is SNHLY and CDR2 is FYNNEI. Trimming stripped 4 bases from V and 8 bases from J, with 5 bases between. The CDR3 has 10 amino acids. The CDR3 spells CASSVAEAFF. CDR3 DNA sequence: TGTGCCAGCAGTGTCGCAGAAGCTTTCTTT.

The genes are TRBV7-6 and TRBJ2-2; the D is unclear. The length of the CDR3 is 13 residues. Trimming shortened V by 5 bases and J by 6 bases, and 10 bases separated the two germline ends. CDR1 is SGHVS, CDR2 FNYEAQ, per germline. The CDR3 coding sequence is TGTGCCAGCAGCAGCCCCCCGGCCGGGGAGCTGTTTTTT. It specifies CASSSPPAGELFF.

V usage is TRBV4-2 and J usage is TRBJ2-2, with D unresolved. V gave up 3 bases and J gave up 4 bases, with 12 bases separating them. The CDR3 contains 15 residues. CDR1 is LGHNA, CDR2 YNFKEQ, per germline. The CDR3 loop is CASSQLGTSTGELFF. The CDR3 DNA sequence: TGTGCCAGCAGCCAGCTAGGTACAAGCACCGGGGAGCTGTTTTTT.

The rearrangement joins TRBV11-3 to TRBJ2-7; D is uncertain. V was cut by 5 bases and J by 4 bases, with 21 bases left in between. Germline lookup yields CDR1 SGHNT and CDR2 YENEEA. The CDR3 length is 16 residues. CDR3 bases: TGTGCCAGCAGCCCCCCCGACTCCGACGGTACTTACGAGCAGTACTTC. It is translated as CASSPPDSDGTYEQYF.

The chain has TRBV4-1 and TRBJ2-7, with D possibly being TRBD1 (5 bases). The germline V and J ends were trimmed by 0 bases and 5 bases, with 11 bases remaining between them. Per the germline V gene, CDR1 is MGHRA and CDR2 is YSYEKL. This CDR3 region has 14 residues. This CDR3 reads CASSQDRGLNEQYF. In DNA form, the CDR3 reads TGCGCCAGCAGCCAAGATAGGGGTTTGAACGAGCAGTACTTC.

CDR3 amino acids: CASSKNRFLNLMNTEAFF. The CDR3 nucleotides read TGTGCCAGCAGCAAAAACAGGTTTCTTAACCTCATGAACACTGAAGCTTTCTTT. This chain uses TRBV9 with TRBJ1-1, with D perhaps matching TRBD1 (5 bases). Trimming stripped 4 bases from V and 0 bases from J, with 22 bases between. Germline V gene lookup returns CDR1 SGDLS and CDR2 YYNGEE. CDR3 length equals 18 residues.

V usage is TRBV7-6 and J usage is TRBJ2-7, with 8 bases aligning to TRBD2. The J segment lost 0 bases and the V segment lost 4 bases, leaving 8 bases of the junction unmatched. The CDR3 extends over 16 amino acids. Germline V gives CDR1 SGHVS, CDR2 FNYEAQ. CDR3 DNA sequence: TGTGCCAGCAGCTCTCCGACTAGCGTGGGCTCCTACGAGCAGTACTTC. Translating it yields CASSSPTSVGSYEQYF.

The chain carries TRBV18 and TRBJ2-7, with TRBD1 identical over 8 bases. CDR3 size: 15 residues. The germline CDR1 and CDR2 sequences are KGHSH and LQKENI. After removal of 3 bases from V and 3 bases from J, the junction contained 7 bases not matched to a gene. CDR3 protein: CASSPNIGQGYEQYF. As DNA, the CDR3 is TGTGCCAGCTCACCTAACATTGGACAGGGCTACGAGCAGTACTTC.

The chain combines TRBV29-1 with TRBJ2-2; maybe TRBD2 (7 bases). CDR1 SQVTM and CDR2 ANQGSEA come from the germline V gene. The CDR3 is 14 residues long. V dropped 6 bases and J dropped 2 bases, with 13 bases sitting between them. In DNA, the CDR3 is TGCAGCGTCCGCCCGGGGGGCAACACCGGGGAGCTGTTTTTT. It encodes CSVRPGGNTGELFF.

The chain links TRBV27 to TRBJ2-2, with 8 bases lining up with TRBD2. Trimming took 8 bases from V and 8 from J; bases not matched to a gene: 10. CDR1 MNHEY and CDR2 SMNVEV come from the germline V gene (reference sequence). The CDR3 consists of 14 residues. The CDR3 coding sequence is TGTGCCAGCTCGGCGGGGGGACGTATGGGGGAGCTGTTTTTT. It translates to CASSAGGRMGELFF.

J is TRBJ1-5 and V is TRBV18; D is undetermined. Germline V gene sequence: CDR1 KGHSH, CDR2 LQKENI. V was pared by 1 base and J by 0 bases, with 7 bases between. This CDR3 has 15 amino acids. CDR3 sequence: CASSPQRASNQPQHF. The CDR3 DNA is TGTGCCAGCTCACCACAGAGGGCTAGCAATCAGCCCCAGCATTTT.

The V and J genes are TRBV10-3 and TRBJ2-7; D not certain. Trimming removed 5 bases from V and 5 bases from J, with 13 bases in between. The CDR3 is made up of 13 amino acids. The V gene's germline CDR1 is ENHRY and CDR2 SYGVKD. CDR3 DNA sequence: TGTGCCATCAGTTCCGCTGGTAGCCACGAGCAGTACTTC. Protein: CAISSAGSHEQYF.

The chain links TRBV29-1 to TRBJ1-2; tentatively, D is TRBD1 (6 bases). This CDR3 is built from 17 residues. CDR1 is SQVTM and CDR2 is ANQGSEA in the germline V gene. Trimming took off 4 bases at V and 4 bases at J, with 25 bases between the two ends. The CDR3 sequence is CSVVWGRGGAPAYGYTF. CDR3 coding DNA: TGCAGCGTTGTGTGGGGCCGGGGGGGCGCCCCGGCCTATGGCTACACCTTC.

This clone was recorded once. The V gene is TRBV5-5, the J gene TRBJ2-1; TRBD2 matches 7 bases. Germline-derived CDR1 and CDR2 are SGHKS and YYEKEE (reference sequence). After removal of 1 base from V and 14 bases from J, the junction contained 15 bases not matched to a gene. The CDR3 spans 15 residues. The CDR3 DNA reads TGTGCCAGCAGCTTGCGGGCTAGCGGCCAGGGAGTGGAGTTCTTC. Protein product: CASSLRASGQGVEFF.

In its sample, this clone was seen a few times. This chain uses TRBV28 with TRBJ1-2; D call uncertain. The CDR3 contains 13 residues. The germline V gene has CDR1 MDHEN and CDR2 SYDVKM. Between the trimmed V and J ends, which lost 7 bases and 1 base, there was a span of 10 bases. Here the CDR3 reads CASTSGVNYGYTF. The DNA of the CDR3 is TGTGCCAGCACCTCCGGGGTTAACTATGGCTACACCTTC.

The chain is built from TRBV29-1 and TRBJ2-7, with TRBD1 matching over 9 bases. This CDR3 comprises 12 residues. Germline V CDR1 and CDR2: SQVTM, ANQGSEA. The V segment lost 6 bases and the J segment 3 bases; nucleotides outside the gene matches: 3. The CDR3 region is CSVDRGGYEQYF. The CDR3 DNA reads as TGCAGCGTGGACAGGGGTGGCTACGAGCAGTACTTC.

This clone has a single count. V is TRBV10-3 and J is TRBJ1-2; D unresolved. CDR1 and CDR2 from the germline V gene are ENHRY and SYGVKD. Trimming left V 4 bases short and J 4 bases short, with 4 bases between. CDR3 length equals 11 residues. The CDR3 coding sequence is TGTGCCATCAGTGGGGGCTATGGCTACACCTTC. Amino acids: CAISGGYGYTF.

CDR3 sequence reads: CASSLSYSQETQYF. CDR3 bases: TGTGCCAGCAGCTTATCTTACAGTCAAGAGACCCAGTACTTC. The genes are TRBV7-2 and TRBJ2-5; no firm D call. The CDR3 totals 14 residues. With 2 bases removed from V and 2 bases from J, the gap between germline ends came to 9 bases. The germline V gene has CDR1 SGHTA and CDR2 FQGNSA.

The J gene is TRBJ2-7, the V gene TRBV27; 11 bases agree with TRBD2. Per germline, CDR1 MNHEY and CDR2 SMNVEV (reference sequence). J lost 3 bases, V lost 4 bases, and 2 bases had no gene match. CDR3 size: 14 residues. CDR3 protein: CASSSGTSGYEQYF. The DNA of the CDR3 is TGTGCCAGCAGTTCCGGGACTAGCGGCTACGAGCAGTACTTC.

The chain uses TRBV2 and TRBJ1-2, with D tentatively TRBD1 (5 bases). V lost 4 bases to trimming and J lost 1 base, with 7 bases between them. CDR3 size: 13 residues. Germline loops: CDR1 SNHLY, CDR2 FYNNEI. The CDR3 DNA is TGTGCCAGCAGTGGACAGTTTAACTATGGCTACACCTTC. Its translation: CASSGQFNYGYTF.